This T cell receptor (beta chain) was profiled in a study of shared clonotypes between healthy human individuals. In the study overall: Each donor contributed plates that comprised three CD4 naive, three CD4 memory, two CD8 naive and one CD8 memory.

Only in-frame clones appear in the TCRdb table, and some are missing; sequencing was by immunoSEQ multiplex PCR. Here the sample spans millions of clones, approximately 92% being singletons. From germline, CDR1 is MNHNY and CDR2 SVGAGI (reference sequence). J gave up 3 bases and V 10 bases, and 8 bases lay outside the gene matches. The CDR3 runs to 14 residues. This receptor was taken from a man aged 18 to 29 in good health. This chain connects TRBV6-6 to TRBJ1-1; TRBD1 matches 10 bases. The sequenced material came from naive CD4+ T cells sorted from blood. Regarding subset: CD45RA+ positively selected. In DNA form, the CDR3 reads TGTGCCAACTCAAGACAGGGGGCGGACACTGAAGCTTTCTTT. As protein: CANSRQGADTEAFF.